This TCR beta chain derives from a study of blood T cell repertoires in COVID-19. Looking at the study overall: COVID-19 samples collected from the United States, Italy and Spain covered acute and convalescent phases. In each case, the material was cDNA or gDNA derived from T cells, B-cell-depleted T cells, or PBMCs.

Original methodology: Cell counts per sample came from amplifying reference gene primers. Sequencing was performed with immunoSEQ multiplex PCR; in TCRdb, only in-frame clones are kept and a portion is missing. From that table come the V and J calls and clone size; the DNA was used to work out D and trimming. This sample yields some 250,000 clones, of which 82% are seen a single time; 3% to 4% belongs to the top ten. This clone was detected a few times. Sequencing input: peripheral blood. The origin of this receptor is a woman in her late teens or twenties with acute or convalescent COVID-19.

The CDR3 loop reads CASIADNSPLHF. The CDR3 bases are TGTGCCAGCATTGCAGATAATTCACCCCTCCACTTT. The chain combines TRBV2 with TRBJ1-6; the D is unclear. V was cut by 7 bases and J by 5 bases, with 6 bases left in between. Germline lookup yields CDR1 SNHLY and CDR2 FYNNEI. This CDR3 is built from 12 residues.